This passage covers 11 T cell receptor beta chains from one sample sequenced in a study of blood T cell repertoires in COVID-19. Clones were read by immunoSEQ multiplex PCR, and TCRdb kept only the in-frame ones, dropping some. The sample gives more than 400,000 clones, over 75% of which show up once; roughly 3.1% is in the top ten. Sequencing input: peripheral blood. The origin of the receptors is a human donor in a cohort sampled during active COVID-19.

The rearrangement joins TRBV9 to TRBJ2-3; no reliable D call. Germline values: CDR1 SGDLS, CDR2 YYNGEE. The length of the CDR3 is 15 residues. Trimming cost V 1 base and J 0 bases, with 9 bases left between them. CDR3: CASSVFGLSTDTQYF. The CDR3 DNA follows: TGTGCCAGCAGCGTATTTGGCTTGAGCACAGATACGCAGTATTTT.

The genes are TRBV28 and TRBJ1-2; no reliable D call. The germline gives CDR1 MDHEN, CDR2 SYDVKM. V was pared by 6 bases and J by 6 bases, with 17 bases between. The CDR3 has 14 residues. Written as DNA, the CDR3 is TGTGCCAGCAGATTTAATCGGGATTTTAATGGCTACACCTTC. Translating it yields CASRFNRDFNGYTF.

The chain links TRBV14 to TRBJ1-2; 10 nucleotides agree with TRBD1. V trimming: 0 bases; J trimming: 6 bases; junction bases outside the gene matches: 19. The CDR3 runs 20 residues. Germline assignment: CDR1 SGHDN and CDR2 FVKESK. CDR3 in DNA: TGTGCCAGCAGCCAAGATGTGCTCCTAGGATTCGGGACAGGGGAAGATGGCTACACCTTC. It codes for CASSQDVLLGFGTGEDGYTF.

The chain uses TRBV5-1 and TRBJ2-7; D unresolved. CDR3 size: 13 residues. V shed 2 bases and J shed 4 bases, with 10 bases lying between them. The V gene's germline CDR1 is SGHRS and CDR2 YFSETQ. For the CDR3, the DNA is TGCGCCAGCAGCTTTTTTGAGGAATACGAGCAGTACTTC. Its protein product is CASSFFEEYEQYF.

This clone was picked up many times. The chain uses TRBV5-8 and TRBJ2-6; 9 bases line up with TRBD1. Germline CDR1 is SGHTS and CDR2 is YDEGEE. The CDR3 contains 15 residues. With V trimmed by 4 bases and J by 4 bases, 3 bases remained unmatched. The CDR3 reads CASSRDRAGANVLTF. CDR3 bases: TGTGCCAGCAGCCGGGACAGGGCGGGGGCCAACGTCCTGACTTTC.

This rearrangement joins TRBV30 to TRBJ2-1, with 10 bases lining up with TRBD2. The V segment lost 3 bases and the J segment 0 bases; nucleotides outside the gene matches: 8. CDR1 GTSNPN and CDR2 SVGIG come from the germline V gene (reference sequence). This CDR3 contains 17 residues. The CDR3 sequence: CAWSSGRAFSSYNEQFF. The CDR3 DNA reads TGTGCCTGGAGCAGCGGGAGGGCCTTCAGCTCCTACAATGAGCAGTTCTTC.

This clone has just a few counts. The CDR3 region has the DNA TGCGCCAGCAGCACAGTCGGCTACTATGGCTACACCTTC. Translated, it gives CASSTVGYYGYTF. The rearrangement joins TRBV5-1 to TRBJ1-2; no definite D call. Germline V CDR1 and CDR2: SGHRS, YFSETQ. The CDR3 sequence is 13 residues long. V lost 4 bases and J 3 bases, leaving 10 bases between the germline ends.

The rearrangement links TRBV5-4 to TRBJ2-2, with D unclear. CDR1 is SGHNT and CDR2 is YYREEE in the germline V gene (reference sequence). The CDR3 is made up of 15 amino acids. Between the trimmed V and J ends, which lost 1 base and 5 bases, there was a span of 12 bases. Here the CDR3 reads CASSLSLDRTGELFF. The CDR3 bases are TGTGCCAGCAGCTTGTCGCTAGACCGAACCGGGGAGCTGTTTTTT.

The V and J genes are TRBV28 and TRBJ1-5; D gene ambiguous. The CDR3 runs to 15 residues. Germline-derived CDR1 and CDR2 are MDHEN and SYDVKM. Trimming left V 2 bases short and J 1 base short, with 9 bases between. The CDR3 protein is CASSLQVKSNQPQHF. CDR3 DNA sequence: TGTGCCAGCAGTTTACAGGTCAAGAGCAATCAGCCCCAGCATTTT.

This sequence joins TRBV7-6 and TRBJ2-5, with 7 bases that match TRBD2. The CDR3 is 16 residues long. Trimming took 2 bases from V and 5 from J; bases not matched to a gene: 11. The germline V gene has CDR1 SGHVS and CDR2 FNYEAQ. The CDR3 protein is CASSLYGAGVMETQYF. The CDR3 DNA follows: TGTGCCAGCAGCTTATATGGCGCGGGAGTAATGGAGACCCAGTACTTC.

V usage is TRBV14 and J usage is TRBJ2-5, with D tentatively TRBD1 (6 bases). V lost 2 bases and J 2 bases, leaving 12 bases between the germline ends. CDR1 and CDR2 from the germline V gene are SGHDN and FVKESK. The CDR3 has 15 amino acids. CDR3 sequence reads: CASSQFGQPQETQYF. DNA of the CDR3: TGTGCCAGCAGCCAATTTGGACAGCCTCAAGAGACCCAGTACTTC.